Sequencing of this T cell receptor (beta chain) was carried out in a study of T cell changes during pregnancy in multiple sclerosis. The CDR3 loop spans 13 amino acids. Germline trimming cut 7 bases from V and 11 bases from J; bases unmatched to any gene: 9. Germline CDR1 MNHNY, CDR2 SVGAGI (reference sequence). Produced via immunoSEQ multiplex PCR; TCRdb's table is partial and in-frame only. Among 50,000 to 65,000 clones listed, just over 90% were seen once. The chain couples TRBV6-6 to TRBJ1-5, with 9 bases matching TRBD1. The source is a female donor in good health, enrolled as a control in a pregnancy study. This material consisted of peripheral blood, taken in the first trimester of pregnancy. Written as DNA, the CDR3 is TGTGCCAGCATACCGGGACAGGGTACGTCCCAGCATTTT. Its translation is CASIPGQGTSQHF.